This is a list of T cell receptor beta chains from one sample in a study of cytomegalovirus exposure and HLA in healthy donors. Repertoires were generated with immunoSEQ multiplex PCR, while TCRdb's copy carries only in-frame clones and drops some. The table lists approximately 73,000 clones, under 70% of them singletons. What was sequenced was PBMCs. The source of these receptors is a man aged 30-40 years in good health and CMV-seropositive. CDR3s include the opening cysteine and the closing phenylalanine or tryptophan. A D gene is named only where the DNA matches it firmly. A row's size may be missing; if present it is once, few, many or a size class.

J: TRBJ1-1; length: 14; size: few; D: .; V: TRBV7-8; DNA: TGTGCCAGCAGCTTGGGACAATTGAACACTGAAGCTTTCTTT; CDR3: CASSLGQLNTEAFF
J: TRBJ2-3; length: 16; size: few; D: TRBD2; V: TRBV6-4; DNA: TGTGCCAGCAGTGACTCGACTAGCGGGGGGGCAGATACGCAGTATTTT; CDR3: CASSDSTSGGADTQYF
J: TRBJ1-4; length: 14; size: once; D: .; V: TRBV5-1; DNA: TGCGCCAGCAGCTTCGAGAGGGTGAATGAAAAACTGTTTTTT; CDR3: CASSFERVNEKLFF
J: TRBJ2-3; length: 15; size: .; D: .; V: TRBV14; DNA: TGTGCCAGCAGCCTACAGGGAATTGCCACAGATACGCAGTATTTT; CDR3: CASSLQGIATDTQYF
J: TRBJ2-2; length: 15; size: .; D: .; V: TRBV19; DNA: TGTGCCAGTAGTATAGCCCAGGGGGGCACCGGGGAGCTGTTTTTT; CDR3: CASSIAQGGTGELFF
J: TRBJ2-3; length: 13; size: few; D: .; V: TRBV10-3; DNA: TGTGCCATCAATCAACGCGACACAGATACGCAGTATTTT; CDR3: CAINQRDTDTQYF
J: TRBJ1-1; length: 14; size: few; D: .; V: TRBV5-4; DNA: TGTGCCAGCAGCCAAGCCCGGGAGACGGGTGAAGCTTTCTTT; CDR3: CASSQARETGEAFF
J: TRBJ2-5; length: 15; size: .; D: .; V: TRBV9; DNA: TGTGCCAGCAGCCCCCGAGAGGGGGAGGGAGAGACCCAGTACTTC; CDR3: CASSPREGEGETQYF
J: TRBJ2-7; length: 14; size: .; D: .; V: TRBV2; DNA: TGTGCCATCCCCCGATCGGACACCTCCTACGAGCAGTACTTC; CDR3: CAIPRSDTSYEQYF
J: TRBJ2-2; length: 13; size: .; D: .; V: TRBV28; DNA: TGTGCCAGCAAACTTTCACTCACCGGGGAGCTGTTTTTT; CDR3: CASKLSLTGELFF
J: TRBJ2-3; length: 17; size: .; D: TRBD2; V: TRBV4-1; DNA: TGCGCCAGCAGCCAAGTCAAGGCAGGACTAGTTGCAGATACGCAGTATTTT; CDR3: CASSQVKAGLVADTQYF
J: TRBJ1-2; length: 18; size: once; D: .; V: TRBV5-1; DNA: TGCGCCAGCAGCTTGATGGGGCAACAACGGGGGGGTAACTATGGCTACACCTTC; CDR3: CASSLMGQQRGGNYGYTF
J: TRBJ1-4; length: 15; size: .; D: .; V: TRBV5-4; DNA: TGTGCCAGCAGCTTGGGGGGCCCATCTTCCGAAAAACTGTTTTTT; CDR3: CASSLGGPSSEKLFF
J: TRBJ2-2; length: 16; size: .; D: .; V: TRBV5-1; DNA: TGCGCCAGCAGCTTGGCCGGGGGTTCGGGCACCGGGGAGCTGTTTTTT; CDR3: CASSLAGGSGTGELFF